This is a list of T cell receptor beta chains from one sample in a study of blood T cell repertoires in COVID-19. The protocol was immunoSEQ multiplex PCR, while the TCRdb copy is restricted to in-frame clones and leaves out a portion. The sample has some 97,000 clones, around four fifths seen once. The material sequenced was peripheral blood. Receptor source: a woman aged 70-85 years with acute or convalescent COVID-19. Both conserved end residues are part of each CDR3. A D gene is named only where the DNA matches it firmly. Clone size, where shown, is once, few, many, or a class for clones that have expanded.

CDR3nt: TGTGCCACCAGCAGAAGCAGGGCCGGTACGCAGTATTTT
CDR3aa: CATSRSRAGTQYF
j_gene: TRBJ2-3
v_gene: TRBV15
d_gene: .
abundance: .

CDR3nt: TGTGCCTGGAGTGTGAGTCTGATTCATGGGCCCCAGCATTTT
CDR3aa: CAWSVSLIHGPQHF
j_gene: TRBJ1-5
v_gene: TRBV30
d_gene: .
abundance: .

CDR3nt: TGTGCCAGCAGCGCGGCAACAGGGGGCTTTGGAGATGGCTACACCTTC
CDR3aa: CASSAATGGFGDGYTF
j_gene: TRBJ1-2
v_gene: TRBV9
d_gene: TRBD1
abundance: .

CDR3nt: TGTGCCACCAGCAGAACAGGGGAATCACCCCTCCACTTT
CDR3aa: CATSRTGESPLHF
j_gene: TRBJ1-6
v_gene: TRBV15
d_gene: TRBD1
abundance: .

CDR3nt: TGTGCCAGTAGTTCCTACTATGGCTACACCTTC
CDR3aa: CASSSYYGYTF
j_gene: TRBJ1-2
v_gene: TRBV19
d_gene: .
abundance: .

CDR3nt: TGCGCCAGCAGCTGGGGACAGGGTCTGAACACTGAAGCTTTCTTT
CDR3aa: CASSWGQGLNTEAFF
j_gene: TRBJ1-1
v_gene: TRBV5-1
d_gene: TRBD1
abundance: .

CDR3nt: TGTGCCATCTCCGGGGAGCCCTATGGCTACACCTTC
CDR3aa: CAISGEPYGYTF
j_gene: TRBJ1-2
v_gene: TRBV6-6
d_gene: .
abundance: .

CDR3nt: TGTGCCAGCTTGGCTGTTTCTGGAAACACCATATATTTT
CDR3aa: CASLAVSGNTIYF
j_gene: TRBJ1-3
v_gene: TRBV6-5
d_gene: .
abundance: .

CDR3nt: TGTGCCAGCAATGAACAGAACACTGAAGCTTTCTTT
CDR3aa: CASNEQNTEAFF
j_gene: TRBJ1-1
v_gene: TRBV28
d_gene: .
abundance: .

CDR3nt: TGTGCCAGCAGTTATATCCTCGGGTTTGGGACTGAAGCTTTCTTT
CDR3aa: CASSYILGFGTEAFF
j_gene: TRBJ1-1
v_gene: TRBV6-5
d_gene: .
abundance: .

CDR3nt: TGTGCCAGCTCACCCTCCGGGACTTTGAAAGAGACCCAGTACTTC
CDR3aa: CASSPSGTLKETQYF
j_gene: TRBJ2-5
v_gene: TRBV18
d_gene: .
abundance: .

CDR3nt: TGTGCCAGCAGCCCCGAACTAGCGGGGGGACGGACAGATACGCAGTATTTT
CDR3aa: CASSPELAGGRTDTQYF
j_gene: TRBJ2-3
v_gene: TRBV5-4
d_gene: TRBD2
abundance: .

CDR3nt: TGTGCCAGTAGTAACAGGGGGCCCCTTAATCAGCCCCAGCATTTT
CDR3aa: CASSNRGPLNQPQHF
j_gene: TRBJ1-5
v_gene: TRBV19
d_gene: TRBD1
abundance: once

CDR3nt: TGTGCCAGCAGCCAAATATGGACAGTAAACACTGAAGCTTTCTTT
CDR3aa: CASSQIWTVNTEAFF
j_gene: TRBJ1-1
v_gene: TRBV3-1/TRBV3-2
d_gene: .
abundance: .

CDR3nt: TGTGCCAGCAGCCCCTTGGCCCAAGAGACCCAGTACTTC
CDR3aa: CASSPLAQETQYF
j_gene: TRBJ2-5
v_gene: TRBV11-1
d_gene: .
abundance: .

CDR3nt: TGTGCCAGCAGGGAACAGGGGGTGAACACTGAAGCTTTCTTT
CDR3aa: CASREQGVNTEAFF
j_gene: TRBJ1-1
v_gene: TRBV6-6
d_gene: TRBD1
abundance: .

CDR3nt: TGTGCCAGCGGCCATCCCGAGACTGTTTCAAATCAGCCCCAGCATTTT
CDR3aa: CASGHPETVSNQPQHF
j_gene: TRBJ1-5
v_gene: TRBV28
d_gene: .
abundance: .

CDR3nt: TGTGCCAGCAGCTTAGCGGGGGGGACAGGGGTAGTTAATTCACCCCTCCACTTT
CDR3aa: CASSLAGGTGVVNSPLHF
j_gene: TRBJ1-6
v_gene: TRBV7-6
d_gene: TRBD1
abundance: .

CDR3nt: TGTGCCTCAGCATCGGGGAGTCGGAACACTGAAGCTTTCTTT
CDR3aa: CASASGSRNTEAFF
j_gene: TRBJ1-1
v_gene: TRBV10-3
d_gene: .
abundance: .

CDR3nt: TGTGCCAGCTCACCCGACAGGGGTGAAACTGAAGCTTTCTTT
CDR3aa: CASSPDRGETEAFF
j_gene: TRBJ1-1
v_gene: TRBV18
d_gene: TRBD1
abundance: .

CDR3nt: TGTGCCAGCAGCTTAGGTGGGACAGGGGGAAAAGATACGCAGTATTTT
CDR3aa: CASSLGGTGGKDTQYF
j_gene: TRBJ2-3
v_gene: TRBV11-2
d_gene: TRBD1
abundance: .

CDR3nt: TGTGCCAGCAGCCGGACAGGGGGTTCGAACACTGAAGCTTTCTTT
CDR3aa: CASSRTGGSNTEAFF
j_gene: TRBJ1-1
v_gene: TRBV3-1/TRBV3-2
d_gene: TRBD1
abundance: .

CDR3nt: TGTGCCACCAGTGACGGAGTTGAAGCTTTCTTT
CDR3aa: CATSDGVEAFF
j_gene: TRBJ1-1
v_gene: TRBV24-1
d_gene: .
abundance: few

CDR3nt: TGTGCCAGCAAAGCCGGGTCCACACCACTCAAAAACACCGGGGAGCTGTTTTTT
CDR3aa: CASKAGSTPLKNTGELFF
j_gene: TRBJ2-2
v_gene: TRBV6-7
d_gene: .
abundance: .

CDR3nt: TGTGCCAGCAGCGTAGGGACAGGTACCTACGAGCAGTACTTC
CDR3aa: CASSVGTGTYEQYF
j_gene: TRBJ2-7
v_gene: TRBV9
d_gene: TRBD1
abundance: .

CDR3nt: TGTGCCAGCAGTCAGGGTAGCTCCTACGAGCAGTACTTC
CDR3aa: CASSQGSSYEQYF
j_gene: TRBJ2-7
v_gene: TRBV9
d_gene: .
abundance: .

CDR3nt: TGTGCCAGCAGAGGACAATCTGGAAACACCATATATTTT
CDR3aa: CASRGQSGNTIYF
j_gene: TRBJ1-3
v_gene: TRBV7-2
d_gene: .
abundance: .

CDR3nt: TGTGCCACTCTATCTGGACTCACCGGGGAGCTGTTTTTT
CDR3aa: CATLSGLTGELFF
j_gene: TRBJ2-2
v_gene: TRBV24-1
d_gene: .
abundance: .

CDR3nt: TGTGCCAGCGGACGGCAGGGGTACGAGCAGTACTTC
CDR3aa: CASGRQGYEQYF
j_gene: TRBJ2-7
v_gene: TRBV5-6
d_gene: .
abundance: .

CDR3nt: TGTGCTAGTGGCCCGCCGACAGGGGGAGGAACAGATACGCAGTATTTT
CDR3aa: CASGPPTGGGTDTQYF
j_gene: TRBJ2-3
v_gene: TRBV12-5
d_gene: TRBD1
abundance: .

CDR3nt: TGTGCCACCAGCAGGGGAGAGAGTGGGAAAGAGACCCAGTACTTC
CDR3aa: CATSRGESGKETQYF
j_gene: TRBJ2-5
v_gene: TRBV15
d_gene: .
abundance: .

CDR3nt: TGTGCCATCAGTGGCGGGAGGGGGCTGGAGCCCCAGCATTTT
CDR3aa: CAISGGRGLEPQHF
j_gene: TRBJ1-5
v_gene: TRBV10-3
d_gene: TRBD1
abundance: few

CDR3nt: TGCGCCAGCAGCCACACACCGGGACAGGGGACTCGCGAGCAGTACTTC
CDR3aa: CASSHTPGQGTREQYF
j_gene: TRBJ2-7
v_gene: TRBV4-1
d_gene: TRBD1
abundance: few

CDR3nt: TGTGCCAGCAGCATCGACAGGGGTAGTTCACCCCTCCACTTT
CDR3aa: CASSIDRGSSPLHF
j_gene: TRBJ1-6
v_gene: TRBV3-1/TRBV3-2
d_gene: TRBD1
abundance: once

CDR3nt: TGTGCCTGGCAAATGGGACAGGCAAACTATGGCTACACCTTC
CDR3aa: CAWQMGQANYGYTF
j_gene: TRBJ1-2
v_gene: TRBV30
d_gene: TRBD1
abundance: .

CDR3nt: TGTGCCAGTAGTACCGGGACAGGTTACCAGTATAATTCACCCCTCCACTTT
CDR3aa: CASSTGTGYQYNSPLHF
j_gene: TRBJ1-6
v_gene: TRBV19
d_gene: TRBD1
abundance: .

CDR3nt: TGTGCCAGCAGCTTATTTCGGGAGACCCAGTACTTC
CDR3aa: CASSLFRETQYF
j_gene: TRBJ2-5
v_gene: TRBV11-2
d_gene: .
abundance: .

CDR3nt: TGTGCCAGCTCACCAACAGGGGCGAGCCAGCCCCAGCATTTT
CDR3aa: CASSPTGASQPQHF
j_gene: TRBJ1-5
v_gene: TRBV18
d_gene: TRBD1
abundance: .

CDR3nt: TGTGCCAGCAGCAGAGGGACAGGGCAAATGATGAACACTGAAGCTTTCTTT
CDR3aa: CASSRGTGQMMNTEAFF
j_gene: TRBJ1-1
v_gene: TRBV7-2
d_gene: TRBD1
abundance: .

CDR3nt: TGTGCCAGCAGCCAGGTTAATCAGCCCCAGCATTTT
CDR3aa: CASSQVNQPQHF
j_gene: TRBJ1-5
v_gene: TRBV7-6
d_gene: .
abundance: .

CDR3nt: TGCGCCAGCAGCTTGCTCGGGACAGGGTCCATGAACACTGAAGCTTTCTTT
CDR3aa: CASSLLGTGSMNTEAFF
j_gene: TRBJ1-1
v_gene: TRBV5-1
d_gene: TRBD1
abundance: .

CDR3nt: TGTGCCAGCGTCAAGGGGGCCTCGTATAATGAAAAACTGTTTTTT
CDR3aa: CASVKGASYNEKLFF
j_gene: TRBJ1-4
v_gene: TRBV2
d_gene: TRBD1
abundance: once

CDR3nt: TGTGCCTGGAGTGTACAGGGGGGTAACACTGAAGCTTTCTTT
CDR3aa: CAWSVQGGNTEAFF
j_gene: TRBJ1-1
v_gene: TRBV30
d_gene: TRBD1
abundance: .

CDR3nt: TGTGCCAGCAGCCAAGATCGGCGGAGTGAAAAACTGTTTTTT
CDR3aa: CASSQDRRSEKLFF
j_gene: TRBJ1-4
v_gene: TRBV14
d_gene: .
abundance: .

CDR3nt: TGTGCCACTTGCCGGACAGGGCATGAGACCCAGTACTTC
CDR3aa: CATCRTGHETQYF
j_gene: TRBJ2-5
v_gene: TRBV24-1
d_gene: TRBD1
abundance: .

CDR3nt: TGTGCCAGCAGCTTAAGGCCAGTGTACGAGGCTGAAGCTTTCTTT
CDR3aa: CASSLRPVYEAEAFF
j_gene: TRBJ1-1
v_gene: TRBV11-1
d_gene: .
abundance: .

CDR3nt: TGTGCCAGCAGCATGGGACAGGGGCTGGGTGCTAACTATGGCTACACCTTC
CDR3aa: CASSMGQGLGANYGYTF
j_gene: TRBJ1-2
v_gene: TRBV7-2
d_gene: TRBD1
abundance: once

CDR3nt: TGTGCCAGCAGCTCCCGCAGGGGCCCCATCACAGATACGCAGTATTTT
CDR3aa: CASSSRRGPITDTQYF
j_gene: TRBJ2-3
v_gene: TRBV7-8
d_gene: .
abundance: once

CDR3nt: TGTGCCAGCAGAGCCACGGGGACAGAGCGCACAGATACGCAGTATTTT
CDR3aa: CASRATGTERTDTQYF
j_gene: TRBJ2-3
v_gene: TRBV4-2
d_gene: TRBD1
abundance: once

CDR3nt: TGTGCCAGCAGTGCGAGTCAGTTCGGGACATCTAATCAGCCCCAGCATTTT
CDR3aa: CASSASQFGTSNQPQHF
j_gene: TRBJ1-5
v_gene: TRBV2
d_gene: .
abundance: .

CDR3nt: TGCGCCAGCAGCCAAGATAGAGGGCTTCTATCCCCCTATGGCTACACCTTC
CDR3aa: CASSQDRGLLSPYGYTF
j_gene: TRBJ1-2
v_gene: TRBV4-3
d_gene: .
abundance: .

CDR3nt: TGTGCCAGCTCACCGAGTAGCACAGATACGCAGTATTTT
CDR3aa: CASSPSSTDTQYF
j_gene: TRBJ2-3
v_gene: TRBV18
d_gene: .
abundance: .

CDR3nt: TGTGCCAGCAGCTTAGAGGTTTTGGGCGAGCAGTACTTC
CDR3aa: CASSLEVLGEQYF
j_gene: TRBJ2-7
v_gene: TRBV5-6
d_gene: .
abundance: .

CDR3nt: TGTGCCAGCCGCGCCACTTCGAACACCGGGGAGCTGTTTTTT
CDR3aa: CASRATSNTGELFF
j_gene: TRBJ2-2
v_gene: TRBV25-1
d_gene: .
abundance: .

CDR3nt: TGTGCCAGCAGTCTACGGGACAGAGGCACTGAAGCTTTCTTT
CDR3aa: CASSLRDRGTEAFF
j_gene: TRBJ1-1
v_gene: TRBV6-5
d_gene: TRBD1
abundance: .

CDR3nt: TGTGCCAGCAGTTCGACCGGGACAGTCTATGGCTACACCTTC
CDR3aa: CASSSTGTVYGYTF
j_gene: TRBJ1-2
v_gene: TRBV27
d_gene: TRBD1
abundance: once

CDR3nt: TGTGCCAGCAGTTTAGTCCGCGCAAGGACAGGGGGCACCACAGATACGCAGTATTTT
CDR3aa: CASSLVRARTGGTTDTQYF
j_gene: TRBJ2-3
v_gene: TRBV27
d_gene: TRBD1
abundance: .

CDR3nt: TGTGCCAGCAGCCTTGGGGGACAGGGGCCTTTTAACTATGGCTACACCTTC
CDR3aa: CASSLGGQGPFNYGYTF
j_gene: TRBJ1-2
v_gene: TRBV7-6
d_gene: TRBD1
abundance: .

CDR3nt: TGTGCCAGCTCACCCACACAGGCGGTCGGAAACACCATATATTTT
CDR3aa: CASSPTQAVGNTIYF
j_gene: TRBJ1-3
v_gene: TRBV18
d_gene: .
abundance: .

CDR3nt: TGTGCCAGCAGTACCGACCGACTCGATGGCTACACCTTC
CDR3aa: CASSTDRLDGYTF
j_gene: TRBJ1-2
v_gene: TRBV2
d_gene: .
abundance: .